Following are 14 T cell receptor beta chains from one sample sequenced in a study of T cells in Graves' hyperthyroidism and ophthalmopathy. It was RNA transcripts that yielded the amplified TCR beta CDR3 regions. The HTBI primer set drove a first-round RT-PCR of the TCR CDR3. Each CDR3 protein is one row after TCRdb ran MiXCR on the multiplex PCR reads. Among 400,000 or so distinct CDR3 sequences, 15% were seen once, and the ten largest hold roughly 19%. The sequencing sample was made of blood. The receptors here all came from a woman aged 55-69 years with Graves' ophthalmopathy.

This clonotype was counted at least ten times. The chain recombines TRBV28 with TRBJ1-5, with D tentatively TRBD1 (5 bases). The ends were cut back, 5 bases at V and 4 bases at J, with 18 bases in the middle. The germline CDR1 and CDR2 sequences are MDHEN and SYDVKM. CDR3 length equals 16 residues. For the CDR3, the DNA is TGTGCCAGCAGTACCCCTTTGGACGGGGGGAATCAGCCCCAGCATTTT. Amino acids: CASSTPLDGGNQPQHF.

This clonotype was detected ten times or more. The V and J genes are TRBV12-3 or TRBV12-4 and TRBJ2-2, with 7 bases fitting TRBD2. The CDR3 covers 18 residues. V lost 1 base, J lost 4 bases, and 12 bases stayed unmatched. The CDR3, as DNA: TGTGCCAGCAGTTTAGAAACGGGAGGTGCGCGGATCACCGGGGAGCTGTTTTTT. This translates into CASSLETGGARITGELFF.

This clonotype was seen ten or more times. The rearrangement links TRBV11-2 to TRBJ2-2; 11 bases fit TRBD2. This CDR3 region has 15 residues. Germline V gene sequence: CDR1 SGHAT, CDR2 FQNNGV. V was pared by 5 bases and J by 3 bases, with 2 bases of the junction left unmatched. The CDR3 is CASSPGLADTGELFF. The CDR3 coding sequence is TGTGCCAGCAGCCCGGGACTAGCGGACACCGGGGAGCTGTTTTTT.

This clonotype was counted at least ten times. V usage is TRBV30 and J usage is TRBJ2-3, with D unclear. V was pared by 1 base and J by 4 bases, with 3 bases between. Germline V gives CDR1 GTSNPN, CDR2 SVGIG (reference sequence). CDR3 length: 11 residues. The CDR3 sequence: CAWSGADTQYF. Written as DNA, the CDR3 is TGTGCCTGGAGTGGAGCAGATACGCAGTATTTT.

Many counts were recorded for this clonotype. The chain couples TRBV3-1 to TRBJ1-2, with 7 bases that match TRBD1. The junction had 7 bases not matched to a gene; V was cut back by 4 bases and J by 2 bases. The germline CDR1 and CDR2 sequences are LGHDT and YNNKEL (reference sequence). The CDR3 runs 15 residues. CDR3 in DNA: TGTGCCAGCAGCCCGCGGGACAGAGCCAACTATGGCTACACCTTC. This translates into CASSPRDRANYGYTF. Based on the CDR3 plus reference TRBV3-1 and TRBJ1-2, the full variable domain is DTAVSQTPKYLVTQMGNDKSIKCEQNLGHDTMYWYKQDSKKFLKIMFSYNNKELIINETVPNRFSPKSPDKAHLNLHINSLELGDSAVYFCASSPRDRANYGYTFGSGTRLTVV.

The chain is built from TRBV20-1 and TRBJ1-6, with TRBD1 matching 8 bases. V was clipped by 3 bases and J by 0 bases; unmatched bases: 16. Germline loops: CDR1 DFQATT, CDR2 SNEGSKA (reference sequence). This CDR3 is built from 20 residues. The CDR3 DNA reads TGCAGTGCTAGGGACGCCCAGGGGGCCGTCATTAGCTCCTATAATTCACCCCTCCACTTT. Translation gives CSARDAQGAVISSYNSPLHF.

There are a few counts of this clonotype. The genes are TRBV6-1 and TRBJ2-2, with unresolved D. Trimming stripped 8 bases from V and 6 bases from J, with 10 bases between. The CDR3 is 12 amino acids. Germline V gene sequence: CDR1 MNHNS, CDR2 SASEGT. CDR3: CASYSTPGELFF. In DNA, the CDR3 is TGTGCCAGCTATAGTACCCCCGGGGAGCTGTTTTTT.

This clonotype was seen ten or more times. The chain uses TRBV5-1 and TRBJ1-5; no firm D call. V gave up 4 bases and J gave up 6 bases, with 14 bases separating them. Per germline, CDR1 SGHRS and CDR2 YFSETQ. The CDR3 runs 14 residues. CDR3 residues: CASSPSSDVQPQHF. CDR3 in DNA: TGCGCCAGCAGCCCCTCAAGTGATGTTCAGCCCCAGCATTTT.

This clonotype was detected many times. The V gene is TRBV3-1, the J gene TRBJ1-2, with D maybe TRBD1 (6 bases). The V end lost 4 bases, the J end lost 8 bases, and 14 bases lay between the germline ends. This CDR3 has 13 amino acids. Germline V lookup: CDR1 LGHDT, CDR2 YNNKEL (reference sequence). CDR3 sequence reads: CASSPRDTRGYTF. CDR3 in DNA: TGTGCCAGCAGCCCCCGGGACACCAGGGGCTACACCTTC. The full variable domain, in which reference TRBV3-1 and TRBJ1-2 provide the parts outside the CDR3, is DTAVSQTPKYLVTQMGNDKSIKCEQNLGHDTMYWYKQDSKKFLKIMFSYNNKELIINETVPNRFSPKSPDKAHLNLHINSLELGDSAVYFCASSPRDTRGYTFGSGTRLTVV.

The J gene is TRBJ2-3, the V gene TRBV20-1, with TRBD1 as a possible D gene (5 bases). Trimming removed 7 bases at V and 1 base at J, with 12 bases between. The CDR3 is made up of 13 amino acids. Germline V CDR1 and CDR2: DFQATT, SNEGSKA (reference sequence). CDR3 protein: CSGIGAGTDTQYF. As DNA, the CDR3 is TGCAGTGGTATAGGGGCTGGCACAGATACGCAGTATTTT.

This clonotype was seen a few times. The gene calls are TRBV6-1 and TRBJ1-5; D not certain. The CDR3 has 15 amino acids. The V end lost 3 bases, the J end lost 2 bases, and 11 bases lay between the germline ends. Germline V gene sequence: CDR1 MNHNS, CDR2 SASEGT. CDR3 DNA: TGTGCCAGCAGTGAGTGGGAGATCGGCAATCAGCCCCAGCATTTT. This codes for CASSEWEIGNQPQHF.

The genes are TRBV7-2 and TRBJ1-5; D possibly corresponds to TRBD1 (6 bases). V lost 3 bases and J lost 6, with 12 bases in between. The germline V gene has CDR1 SGHTA and CDR2 FQGNSA. The CDR3 contains 14 residues. The CDR3 loop is CASSFSGVVQPQHF. The CDR3 bases are TGTGCCAGCAGCTTCTCAGGGGTGGTTCAGCCCCAGCATTTT.

This clonotype came up a few times. This rearrangement joins TRBV12-3 or TRBV12-4 to TRBJ2-5; 16 nucleotides match TRBD2. Unmatched junction bases numbered 6, after V lost 6 bases and J lost 5 bases. The CDR3 is 16 amino acids. The CDR3 DNA reads TGTGCCAGCAGCCCGGGACTAGCGGGAGGGTCGGAGACCCAGTACTTC. This codes for CASSPGLAGGSETQYF.

Points on this clonotype: No conserved phenylalanine or tryptophan ends this CDR3, so it is likely a read error. The chain links TRBV10-2 to TRBJ2-3; a possible D gene is TRBD2 (6 bases). Deletions cut 4 bases from V and 3 bases from J, with 8 bases between. Per germline, CDR1 WSHSY and CDR2 SAAADI. The CDR3 extends over 13 amino acids. CDR3 sequence: CASSGAGTDTQYL. In DNA form, the CDR3 reads TGCGCCAGCAGTGGGGCGGGAACAGATACGCAGTATCTT.